The following is a T cell receptor (beta chain) sequence with its context. This record belongs to a study of blood T cell repertoires in COVID-19. Germline values: CDR1 ENHRY, CDR2 SYGVKD. The V and J ends lost 7 bases and 11 bases, in that order; junction bases with no gene match: 8. The CDR3 has 13 residues. The data were produced by immunoSEQ multiplex PCR, yet TCRdb's version contains in-frame clones alone and is incomplete. Among a few hundred thousand clones, around 92% were seen once, and the ten largest hold approximately 2.6%. The sample comprised peripheral blood. The sequence came from a person aged 18 to 30 with COVID-19, enrolled during active disease. The chain employs TRBV10-3 and TRBJ1-6, with 7 bases matching TRBD1. In DNA form, the CDR3 reads TGTGCCATCACTGATGACAGGGAGGCACCCCTCCACTTT. Translated, it gives CAITDDREAPLHF.